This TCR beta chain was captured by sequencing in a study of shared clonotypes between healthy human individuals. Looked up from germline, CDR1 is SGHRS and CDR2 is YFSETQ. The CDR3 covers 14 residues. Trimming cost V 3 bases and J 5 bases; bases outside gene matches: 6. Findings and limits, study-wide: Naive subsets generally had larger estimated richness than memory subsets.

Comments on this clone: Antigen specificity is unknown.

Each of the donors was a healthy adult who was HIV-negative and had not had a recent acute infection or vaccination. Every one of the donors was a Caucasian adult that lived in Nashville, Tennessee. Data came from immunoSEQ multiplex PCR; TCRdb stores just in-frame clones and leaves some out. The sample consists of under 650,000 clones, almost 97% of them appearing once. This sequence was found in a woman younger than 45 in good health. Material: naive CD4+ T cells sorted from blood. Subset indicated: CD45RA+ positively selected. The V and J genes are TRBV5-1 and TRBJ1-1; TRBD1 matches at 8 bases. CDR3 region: CASSYTGGRTEAFF. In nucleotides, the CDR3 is TGCGCCAGCAGCTACACAGGGGGGAGGACTGAAGCTTTCTTT.